This entry is about one T cell receptor (beta chain). The sample originates from a study of blood T cell repertoires in COVID-19. At the level of the study: There were acute and convalescent COVID-19 samples, and they came from the United States, Italy and Spain. T cells, B-cell-depleted T cells, or PBMCs supplied cDNA or gDNA.

Germline V gene sequence: CDR1 SGHTA, CDR2 FQGTGA. V shed 5 bases and J shed 1 base, with 8 bases lying between them. The CDR3 totals 14 residues. As handled by the study authors: Nucleated cell number was recorded as an estimate derived from reference gene primer amplification. The assay was immunoSEQ multiplex PCR, and TCRdb's table has in-frame clones only and misses some. V, J and clone size reflect that table, while D and trimming were determined from the DNA. The sample yields around 200,000 clones, around 80% seen once. The chain couples TRBV7-3 to TRBJ2-2; tentative D call: TRBD2 (5 bases). This receptor was identified in a man aged 35 to 55 with active or convalescent COVID-19. Sequenced input: peripheral blood. CDR3 nucleotide sequence: TGTGCCAGCAGCCCCCGGGAGAACACCGGGGAGCTGTTTTTT. The encoded protein is CASSPRENTGELFF.